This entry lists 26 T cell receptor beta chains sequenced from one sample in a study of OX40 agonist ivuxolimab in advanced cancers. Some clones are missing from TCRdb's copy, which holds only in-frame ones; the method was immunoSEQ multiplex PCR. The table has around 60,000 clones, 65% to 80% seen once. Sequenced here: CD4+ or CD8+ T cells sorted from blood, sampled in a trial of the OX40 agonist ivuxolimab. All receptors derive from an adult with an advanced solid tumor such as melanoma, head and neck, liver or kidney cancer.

This CDR3 reads CASSLGQGDTEAFF. CDR3 sequence (DNA): TGTGCCAGCAGCTTAGGGCAGGGGGACACTGAAGCTTTCTTT. This chain links TRBV11-2 with TRBJ1-1; 7 bases match TRBD1. V shed 1 base, J shed 3 bases, and the junction held 2 bases outside the gene matches. The V gene's germline CDR1 is SGHAT and CDR2 FQNNGV. This CDR3 region has 14 residues. The full variable domain, its missing parts supplied by reference TRBV11-2 and TRBJ1-1, is EAGVAQSPRYKIIEKRQSVAFWCNPISGHATLYWYQQILGQGPKLLIQFQNNGVVDDSQLPKDRFSAERLKGVDSTLKIQPAKLEDSAVYLCASSLGQGDTEAFFGQGTRLTVV.

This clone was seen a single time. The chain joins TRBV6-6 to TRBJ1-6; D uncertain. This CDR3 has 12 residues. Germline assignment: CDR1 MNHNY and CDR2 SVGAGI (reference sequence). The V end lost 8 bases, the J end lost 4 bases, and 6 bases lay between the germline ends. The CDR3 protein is CASCGYNSPLHF. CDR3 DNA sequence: TGTGCCAGCTGCGGGTATAATTCACCCCTCCACTTT.

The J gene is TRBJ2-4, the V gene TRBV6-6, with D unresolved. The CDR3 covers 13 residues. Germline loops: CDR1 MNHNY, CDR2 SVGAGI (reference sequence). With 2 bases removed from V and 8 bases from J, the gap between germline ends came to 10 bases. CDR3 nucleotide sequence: TGTGCCAGCAGTTACGGACGGCTGGACATTCAGTACTTC. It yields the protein CASSYGRLDIQYF.

The CDR3, as DNA: TGCGCCAGCAGCTTGGAAGGGACAGGGGCCGAAAAACTGTTTTTT. Translated: CASSLEGTGAEKLFF. The V gene is TRBV5-1, the J gene TRBJ1-4; 10 bases fit TRBD1. Germline CDR1 is SGHRS and CDR2 is YFSETQ. Unmatched junction bases numbered 4, after V lost 0 bases and J lost 8 bases. This CDR3 comprises 15 residues.

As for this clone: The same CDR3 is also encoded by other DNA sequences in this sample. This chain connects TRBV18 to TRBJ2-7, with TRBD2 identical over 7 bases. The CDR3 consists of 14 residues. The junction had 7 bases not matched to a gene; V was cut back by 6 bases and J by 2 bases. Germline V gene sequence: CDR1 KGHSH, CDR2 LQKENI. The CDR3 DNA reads TGTGCCAGCTCGTCGGGGGGTATCCCCTACGAGCAGTACTTC. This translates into CASSSGGIPYEQYF.

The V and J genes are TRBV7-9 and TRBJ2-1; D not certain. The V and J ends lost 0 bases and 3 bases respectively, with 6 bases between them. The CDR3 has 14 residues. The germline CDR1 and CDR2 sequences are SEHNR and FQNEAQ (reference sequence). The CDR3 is CASSLARSYNEQFF. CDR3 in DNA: TGTGCCAGCAGCTTAGCTAGGAGCTACAATGAGCAGTTCTTC.

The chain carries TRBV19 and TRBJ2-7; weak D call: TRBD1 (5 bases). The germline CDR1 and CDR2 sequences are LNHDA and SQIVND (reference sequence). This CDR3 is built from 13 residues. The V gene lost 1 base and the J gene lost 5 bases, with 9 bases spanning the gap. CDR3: CASSIAGFNEQYF. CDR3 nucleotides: TGTGCCAGTAGTATAGCAGGGTTCAACGAGCAGTACTTC.

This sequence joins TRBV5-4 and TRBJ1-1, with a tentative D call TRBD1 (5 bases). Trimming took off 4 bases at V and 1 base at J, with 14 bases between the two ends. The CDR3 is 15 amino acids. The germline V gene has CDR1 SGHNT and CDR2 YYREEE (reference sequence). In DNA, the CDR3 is TGTGCCAGCAGCCCCCCGGGGCGGCAGAACACTGAAGCTTTCTTT. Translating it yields CASSPPGRQNTEAFF.

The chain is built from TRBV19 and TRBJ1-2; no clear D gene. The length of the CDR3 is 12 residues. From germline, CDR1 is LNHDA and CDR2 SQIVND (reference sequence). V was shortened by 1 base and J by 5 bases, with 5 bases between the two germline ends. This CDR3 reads CASSIAHYGYTF. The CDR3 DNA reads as TGTGCCAGTAGTATAGCCCATTATGGCTACACCTTC.

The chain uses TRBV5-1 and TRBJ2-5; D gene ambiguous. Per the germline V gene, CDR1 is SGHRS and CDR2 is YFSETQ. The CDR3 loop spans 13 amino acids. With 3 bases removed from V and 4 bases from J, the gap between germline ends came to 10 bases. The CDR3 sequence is CASSSRIGETQYF. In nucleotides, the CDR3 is TGCGCCAGCAGCTCGAGGATTGGAGAGACCCAGTACTTC. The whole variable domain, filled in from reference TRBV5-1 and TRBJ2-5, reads KAGVTQTPRYLIKTRGQQVTLSCSPISGHRSVSWYQQTPGQGLQFLFEYFSETQRNKGNFPGRFSGRQFSNSRSEMNVSTLELGDSALYLCASSSRIGETQYFGPGTRLLVL.

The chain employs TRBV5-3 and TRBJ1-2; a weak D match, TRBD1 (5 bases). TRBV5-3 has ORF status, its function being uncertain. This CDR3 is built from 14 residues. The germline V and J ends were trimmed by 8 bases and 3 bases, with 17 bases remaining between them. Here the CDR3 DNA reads TGTGCCAGCAGCGCCCTTCAGGGCTACTATGGCTACACCTTC. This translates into CASSALQGYYGYTF.

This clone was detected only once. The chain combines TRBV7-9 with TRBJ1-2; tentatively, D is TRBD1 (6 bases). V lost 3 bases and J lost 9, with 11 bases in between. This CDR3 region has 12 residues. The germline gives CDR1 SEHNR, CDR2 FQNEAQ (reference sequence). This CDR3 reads CASSFGGGRYTF. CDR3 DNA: TGTGCCAGCAGCTTTGGGGGCGGGCGCTACACCTTC.

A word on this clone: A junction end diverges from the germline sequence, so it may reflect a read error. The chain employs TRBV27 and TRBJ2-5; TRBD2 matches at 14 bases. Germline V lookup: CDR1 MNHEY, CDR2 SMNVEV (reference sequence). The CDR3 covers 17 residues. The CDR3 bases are TGTGCCAGCAGTTTGGTGGGACTAGCGGGAGTAGGGGAGACCCGGTACTTC. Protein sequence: CASSLVGLAGVGETRYF.

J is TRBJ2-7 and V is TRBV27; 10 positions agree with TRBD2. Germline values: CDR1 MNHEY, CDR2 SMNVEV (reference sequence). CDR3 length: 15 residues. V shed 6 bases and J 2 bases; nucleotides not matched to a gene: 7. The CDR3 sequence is CASRALAGAAYEQYF. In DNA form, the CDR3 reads TGTGCCAGCAGAGCCCTAGCGGGAGCTGCCTACGAGCAGTACTTC.

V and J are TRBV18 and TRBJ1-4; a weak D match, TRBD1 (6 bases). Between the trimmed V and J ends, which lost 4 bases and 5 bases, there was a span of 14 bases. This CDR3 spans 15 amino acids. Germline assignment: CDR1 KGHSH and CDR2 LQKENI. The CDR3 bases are TGTGCCAGCTCACGGGCTGGACAGAACAATGAAAAACTGTTTTTT. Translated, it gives CASSRAGQNNEKLFF.

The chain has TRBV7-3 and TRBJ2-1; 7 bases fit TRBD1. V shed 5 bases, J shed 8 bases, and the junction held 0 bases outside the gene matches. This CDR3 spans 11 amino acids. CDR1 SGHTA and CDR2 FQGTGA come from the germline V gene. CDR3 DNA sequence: TGTGCCAGCAGCCAGGGGGATGAGCAGTTCTTC. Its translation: CASSQGDEQFF.

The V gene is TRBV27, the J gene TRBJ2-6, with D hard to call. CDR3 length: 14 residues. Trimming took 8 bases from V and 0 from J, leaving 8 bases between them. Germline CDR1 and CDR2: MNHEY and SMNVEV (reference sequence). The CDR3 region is CASGPLSGANVLTF. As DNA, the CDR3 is TGTGCCAGCGGACCTCTCTCTGGGGCCAACGTCCTGACTTTC.

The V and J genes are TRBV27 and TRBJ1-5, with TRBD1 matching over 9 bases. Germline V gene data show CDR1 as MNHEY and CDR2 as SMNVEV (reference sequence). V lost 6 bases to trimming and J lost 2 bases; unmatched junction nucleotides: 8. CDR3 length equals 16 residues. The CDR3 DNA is TGTGCCAGCAGCCATGGGACAGGGATCGGCAATCAGCCCCAGCATTTT. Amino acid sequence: CASSHGTGIGNQPQHF.

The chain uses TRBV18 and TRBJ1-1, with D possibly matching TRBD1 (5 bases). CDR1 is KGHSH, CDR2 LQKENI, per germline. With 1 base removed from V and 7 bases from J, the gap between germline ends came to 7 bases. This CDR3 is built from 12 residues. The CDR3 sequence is CASSPLQGEAFF. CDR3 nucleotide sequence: TGTGCCAGCTCACCACTCCAGGGTGAAGCTTTCTTT. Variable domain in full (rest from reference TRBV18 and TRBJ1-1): NAGVMQNPRHLVRRRGQEARLRCSPMKGHSHVYWYRQLPEEGLKFMVYLQKENIIDESGMPKERFSAEFPKEGPSILRIQQVVRGDSAAYFCASSPLQGEAFFGQGTRLTVV.

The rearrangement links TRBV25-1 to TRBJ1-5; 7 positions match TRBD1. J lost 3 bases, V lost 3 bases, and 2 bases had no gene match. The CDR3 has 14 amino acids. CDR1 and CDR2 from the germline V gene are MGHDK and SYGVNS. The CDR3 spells CASSDRGTNQPQHF. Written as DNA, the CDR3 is TGTGCCAGCAGTGACAGGGGGACCAATCAGCCCCAGCATTTT.

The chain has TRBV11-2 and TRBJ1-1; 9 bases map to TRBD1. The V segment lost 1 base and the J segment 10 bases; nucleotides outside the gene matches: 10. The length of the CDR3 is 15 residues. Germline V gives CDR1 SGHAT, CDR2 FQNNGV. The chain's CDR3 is CASSLGRTGGRGAFF. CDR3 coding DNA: TGTGCCAGCAGCTTAGGTCGTACAGGGGGCCGTGGAGCTTTCTTT.

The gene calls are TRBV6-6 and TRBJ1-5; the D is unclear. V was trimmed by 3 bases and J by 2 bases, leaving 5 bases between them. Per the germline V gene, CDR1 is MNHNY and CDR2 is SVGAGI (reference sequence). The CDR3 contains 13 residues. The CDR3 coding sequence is TGTGCCAGCAGTTATATAGGCAATCAGCCCCAGCATTTT. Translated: CASSYIGNQPQHF.

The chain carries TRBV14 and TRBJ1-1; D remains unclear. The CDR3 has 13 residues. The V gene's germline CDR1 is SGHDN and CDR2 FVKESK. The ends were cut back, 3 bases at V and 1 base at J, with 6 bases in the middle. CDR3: CASSQGGNTEAFF. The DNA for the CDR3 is TGTGCCAGCAGCCAGGGAGGGAACACTGAAGCTTTCTTT. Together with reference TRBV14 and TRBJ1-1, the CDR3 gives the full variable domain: EAGVTQFPSHSVIEKGQTVTLRCDPISGHDNLYWYRRVMGKEIKFLLHFVKESKQDESGMPNNRFLAERTGGTYSTLKVQPAELEDSGVYFCASSQGGNTEAFFGQGTRLTVV.

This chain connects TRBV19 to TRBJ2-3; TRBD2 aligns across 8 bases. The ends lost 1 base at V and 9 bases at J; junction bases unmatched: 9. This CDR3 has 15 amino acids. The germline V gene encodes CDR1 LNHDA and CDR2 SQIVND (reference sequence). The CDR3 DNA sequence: TGTGCCAGTAGTATAGTTGGGCGGGAGGCACGGACGCAGTATTTT. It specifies CASSIVGREARTQYF.

This chain's CDR3 is CASSLPLASNEQFF. The CDR3 region has the DNA TGTGCCAGCAGCTTACCCCTAGCGTCCAATGAGCAGTTCTTC. The chain employs TRBV5-5 and TRBJ2-1; a possible D gene is TRBD2 (6 bases). V was trimmed by 2 bases and J by 6 bases, leaving 12 bases between them. The CDR3 consists of 14 residues. CDR1 SGHKS and CDR2 YYEKEE come from the germline V gene (reference sequence). Combining the CDR3 with reference TRBV5-5 and TRBJ2-1 gives the whole variable domain DAGVTQSPTHLIKTRGQQVTLRCSPISGHKSVSWYQQVLGQGPQFIFQYYEKEERGRGNFPDRFSARQFPNYSSELNVNALLLGDSALYLCASSLPLASNEQFFGPGTRLTVL.

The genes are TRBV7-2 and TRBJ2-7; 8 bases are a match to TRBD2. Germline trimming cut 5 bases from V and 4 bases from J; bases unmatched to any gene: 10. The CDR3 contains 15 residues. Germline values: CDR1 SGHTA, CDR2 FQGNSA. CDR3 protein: CASSPSLAGGYEQYF. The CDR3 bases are TGTGCCAGCAGCCCCAGCCTAGCGGGCGGGTACGAGCAGTACTTC.